The rows below give T cell receptor beta chains drawn from one sample of a study of blood T cell repertoires in COVID-19. TCRdb's copy holds only in-frame clones and misses some; the assay was immunoSEQ multiplex PCR. The table lists just over 350,000 clones, 80% to 90% of them singletons. The sample consisted of peripheral blood. Every receptor here comes from a woman between 55 and 75 years old with COVID-19, enrolled during active disease. Both conserved end residues are part of each CDR3. D genes are given only for firm matches. Expanded clones are given a class, and other clones once, few, many or no size at all.

cdr3_length,j_call,d_call,clone_size,v_call,cdr3_aa,cdr3_nt
16,TRBJ2-7,TRBD2,-,TRBV5-6,CASSLFVRAGGPEQYF,TGTGCCAGCAGCTTGTTCGTGCGAGCGGGGGGGCCCGAGCAGTACTTC
13,TRBJ1-1,-,-,TRBV5-3,CARNLDSLTEAFF,TGTGCCAGAAACCTAGACAGCCTCACTGAAGCTTTCTTT
15,TRBJ2-5,-,-,TRBV23-1,CASSHNSGCKRAQYF,TGCGCCAGCAGTCATAACAGCGGCTGCAAGAGGGCCCAGTACTTC
15,TRBJ2-7,TRBD1,-,TRBV6-5,CASSSSGTGGFEQYF,TGTGCCAGCAGTTCCTCCGGGACAGGGGGCTTCGAGCAGTACTTC
14,TRBJ1-2,TRBD1,-,TRBV7-2,CASSLEKGAYGYTF,TGTGCCAGCAGCTTGGAAAAGGGGGCGTATGGCTACACCTTC
14,TRBJ1-6,TRBD1,-,TRBV5-4,CASSPDRGDSPLHF,TGTGCCAGCAGCCCGGACAGGGGTGACTCACCCCTCCACTTT
12,TRBJ1-2,-,-,TRBV7-8,CASSHRAGGYTF,TGTGCCAGCAGCCATAGGGCGGGCGGCTACACCTTC
16,TRBJ1-2,-,-,TRBV27,CASSLTQATRPYGYTF,TGTGCCAGCAGTTTAACACAGGCGACGCGACCCTATGGCTACACCTTC
16,TRBJ2-1,TRBD2,-,TRBV7-9,CASSSLAGESYNEQFF,TGTGCCAGCAGCTCCCTGGCGGGGGAGTCCTACAATGAGCAGTTCTTC
17,TRBJ1-5,TRBD1,-,TRBV6-7,CASSCEGQRRSNQPQHF,TGTGCCAGCAGTTGTGAGGGACAGAGACGGAGCAATCAGCCCCAGCATTTT
14,TRBJ2-5,TRBD1,-,TRBV10-3,CAIKQGIFGETQYF,TGTGCCATCAAACAGGGGATATTTGGAGAGACCCAGTACTTC
14,TRBJ1-4,-,-,TRBV20-1,CSASEGLRREKLFF,TGCAGTGCTAGTGAGGGGTTGAGGAGGGAAAAACTGTTTTTT
12,TRBJ1-1,-,-,TRBV11-2,CASSPAVGEAFF,TGTGCCAGCAGCCCGGCGGTCGGGGAAGCTTTCTTT
14,TRBJ1-2,-,-,TRBV7-3,CASSLGSAGAGYTF,TGTGCCAGCAGCTTAGGGTCGGCAGGGGCCGGCTACACCTTC
11,TRBJ2-7,-,-,TRBV29-1,CSAWEGAVQYF,TGCAGCGCTTGGGAAGGGGCAGTTCAGTACTTC
15,TRBJ1-2,-,-,TRBV19,CASSIDWGRGNGYTF,TGTGCCAGTAGTATAGATTGGGGAAGGGGGAATGGCTACACCTTC
10,TRBJ2-7,-,-,TRBV20-1,CSASYGKEYF,TGCAGTGCTAGTTACGGGAAGGAGTACTTC
13,TRBJ2-7,-,-,TRBV10-2,CASSYGQDYEQYF,TGCGCCAGCAGTTACGGTCAGGACTACGAGCAGTACTTC
16,TRBJ1-1,TRBD1,-,TRBV5-1,CASSPYNRGLNTEAFF,TGCGCCAGCAGTCCTTATAACAGGGGCCTTAACACTGAAGCTTTCTTT
16,TRBJ1-1,TRBD1,once,TRBV9,CASSLGTGGGSTEAFF,TGTGCCAGCAGCCTTGGGACAGGGGGCGGAAGCACTGAAGCTTTCTTT
16,TRBJ1-5,TRBD1,-,TRBV2,CASSGSGTGLGQPQHF,TGTGCCAGCAGTGGCAGCGGGACAGGGTTAGGGCAGCCCCAGCATTTT
16,TRBJ1-1,TRBD1,-,TRBV6-2/TRBV6-3,CASSYPSKGGAAEAFF,TGTGCCAGCAGTTACCCCAGTAAAGGGGGCGCCGCTGAAGCTTTCTTT
19,TRBJ1-2,TRBD1,-,TRBV11-2,CASSLEMSTGWVSNYGYTF,TGTGCCAGCAGCTTAGAGATGTCGACAGGGTGGGTCTCTAACTATGGCTACACCTTC
15,TRBJ1-5,-,once,TRBV19,CASSMAGFGNQPQHF,TGTGCCAGTAGTATGGCAGGGTTTGGCAATCAGCCCCAGCATTTT
16,TRBJ2-3,TRBD1,-,TRBV7-9,CASSPRNLQGTDTQYF,TGTGCCAGCAGCCCGCGAAACTTACAGGGGACAGATACGCAGTATTTT
16,TRBJ1-5,TRBD1,-,TRBV6-5,CASSYGQGGVNQPQHF,TGTGCCAGCAGTTATGGCCAGGGGGGCGTCAATCAGCCCCAGCATTTT
17,TRBJ2-1,TRBD2,-,TRBV9,CASSVGSGGASYNEQFF,TGTGCCAGCAGCGTAGGAAGCGGGGGGGCATCCTACAATGAGCAGTTCTTC
14,TRBJ1-3,TRBD1,-,TRBV10-1,CASRAQGASNTIYF,TGCGCCAGCAGGGCACAGGGGGCGTCGAACACCATATATTTT
14,TRBJ2-3,-,-,TRBV7-3,CASSSSDRTDTQYF,TGTGCCAGCAGCTCTAGTGACCGCACAGATACGCAGTATTTT
14,TRBJ2-7,-,-,TRBV4-2,CASSQDEGVYEQYF,TGTGCCAGCAGCCAAGATGAGGGAGTCTACGAGCAGTACTTC
15,TRBJ2-3,-,-,TRBV13,CASSLSDTSTDTQYF,TGTGCCAGCAGCTTGTCAGACACCTCCACAGATACGCAGTATTTT
19,TRBJ2-1,-,-,TRBV3-1/TRBV3-2,CASSQYTRRGLSGYNEQFF,TGTGCCAGCAGCCAATACACTCGCAGAGGCCTTTCCGGGTACAATGAGCAGTTCTTC
18,TRBJ1-4,TRBD1,-,TRBV4-2,CASSLRLPDRATNEKLFF,TGTGCCAGCAGCCTAAGGCTCCCCGACAGGGCAACTAATGAAAAACTGTTTTTT
13,TRBJ1-2,-,-,TRBV7-9,CASSSSGRGGYTF,TGTGCCAGCAGCTCAAGTGGCAGGGGCGGCTACACCTTC
14,TRBJ1-2,-,-,TRBV5-1,CASSLVLRGDGYTF,TGCGCCAGCAGCTTGGTGCTCCGAGGCGATGGCTACACCTTC
14,TRBJ1-5,-,-,TRBV18,CASSPGGTNQPQHF,TGTGCCAGCTCACCGGGGGGGACTAATCAGCCCCAGCATTTT
17,TRBJ2-2,-,-,TRBV7-3,CASSLDGQGGFAGELFF,TGTGCCAGCAGCTTAGATGGACAGGGAGGGTTTGCCGGGGAGCTGTTTTTT
15,TRBJ2-3,TRBD1,-,TRBV27,CASSSPGQGTDTQYF,TGTGCCAGCAGTTCTCCGGGACAGGGAACAGATACGCAGTATTTT
16,TRBJ2-2,-,-,TRBV19,CASVKRAFTSTGELFF,TGTGCCAGTGTAAAGAGGGCCTTCACGAGCACCGGGGAGCTGTTTTTT
14,TRBJ1-1,-,once,TRBV19,CASSPRQLGTEAFF,TGTGCCAGTAGTCCCCGACAGCTGGGCACTGAAGCTTTCTTT
18,TRBJ2-7,TRBD2,-,TRBV3-1/TRBV3-2,CASSQGTSGGGSWYEQYF,TGTGCCAGCAGCCAAGGGACTAGCGGGGGGGGATCTTGGTACGAGCAGTACTTC
15,TRBJ2-7,TRBD1,-,TRBV27,CASSLLAGGSYEQYF,TGTGCCAGCAGTTTATTGGCAGGGGGATCCTACGAGCAGTACTTC
15,TRBJ1-2,-,-,TRBV6-5,CASSYSWGGSYGYTF,TGTGCCAGCAGTTACTCTTGGGGGGGCAGCTATGGCTACACCTTC
19,TRBJ2-5,-,-,TRBV7-2,CASSLAVSFGRGSQETQYF,TGTGCCAGCAGCTTAGCGGTTAGTTTCGGTAGGGGTAGTCAAGAGACCCAGTACTTC
15,TRBJ2-7,-,-,TRBV9,CASSPQGPARYEQYF,TGTGCCAGCAGCCCCCAGGGCCCAGCGAGATACGAGCAGTACTTC
16,TRBJ2-7,-,-,TRBV18,CASSPQGGGPGGEQYF,TGTGCCAGCTCACCACAAGGCGGGGGCCCGGGGGGTGAGCAGTACTTC
18,TRBJ2-7,TRBD1,-,TRBV10-1,CASSEPIPDRGRLYEQYF,TGCGCCAGCAGTGAGCCAATTCCAGACAGGGGCAGGCTCTACGAGCAGTACTTC
13,TRBJ1-2,-,-,TRBV9,CASSGAGSKGYTF,TGTGCCAGCAGCGGGGCGGGGTCCAAGGGCTACACCTTC
13,TRBJ1-1,-,-,TRBV9,CASSVGKNTEAFF,TGTGCCAGCAGCGTAGGTAAGAACACTGAAGCTTTCTTT
13,TRBJ1-2,TRBD1,-,TRBV27,CASRLTGNYGYTF,TGTGCCAGCAGACTGACAGGGAACTATGGCTACACCTTC